The 26 T cell receptor beta chains below come from one sample, sequenced in a study of STAT5B mutations in CD4+ large granular lymphocyte leukemia. The assay was immunoSEQ multiplex PCR, and TCRdb's table has in-frame clones only and misses some. The table includes about 30,000 clones, around 73% detected once. The sample consisted of CD4+ T cells from blood buffy coats. The receptor set was obtained from a human donor in good health.

The rearrangement joins TRBV6-5 to TRBJ1-1; a weak D match, TRBD1 (6 bases). Trimming stripped 7 bases from V and 8 bases from J, with 11 bases between. This CDR3 has 11 amino acids. Germline CDR1 is MNHEY and CDR2 is SVGAGI. For the CDR3, the DNA is TGTGCCAGCATCCGCACAGGGGAAGCTTTCTTT. Its translation is CASIRTGEAFF.

The chain combines TRBV2 with TRBJ2-1; the match to TRBD2 covers 9 bases. CDR3 length: 14 residues. CDR1 and CDR2 (germline): SNHLY, FYNNEI. Unmatched junction bases numbered 8, after V lost 7 bases and J lost 7 bases. In DNA form, the CDR3 reads TGTGCCAGCACCCCCCCTAGCGGGAAGAATGAGCAGTTCTTC. Its protein product is CASTPPSGKNEQFF.

This chain joins TRBV10-3 and TRBJ1-1; possibly TRBD1 for D (6 bases). CDR1 and CDR2 (germline): ENHRY, SYGVKD. The CDR3 runs to 15 residues. Deletions cut 0 bases from V and 5 bases from J, with 13 bases between. The DNA for the CDR3 is TGTGCCATCAGTGAGTCTCTCGTCCAGGGGACTGAAGCTTTCTTT. It translates to CAISESLVQGTEAFF.

The chain couples TRBV10-3 to TRBJ1-1, with D unresolved. This CDR3 comprises 13 residues. From germline, CDR1 is ENHRY and CDR2 SYGVKD. The ends were cut back, 3 bases at V and 4 bases at J, with 9 bases in the middle. This CDR3 is CAISDGVITEAFF. The CDR3 region has the DNA TGTGCCATCAGTGATGGGGTAATCACTGAAGCTTTCTTT.

This clone turned up a few times. The chain has TRBV5-1 and TRBJ1-1; D ambiguous. Germline V gives CDR1 SGHRS, CDR2 YFSETQ. With 1 base removed from V and 3 bases from J, the gap between germline ends came to 7 bases. The CDR3 runs 13 residues. The CDR3 nucleotides read TGCGCCAGCAGCTTGAGTATGGACACTGAAGCTTTCTTT. Its translation: CASSLSMDTEAFF. Full variable domain (rest looked up from reference TRBV5-1 and TRBJ1-1): KAGVTQTPRYLIKTRGQQVTLSCSPISGHRSVSWYQQTPGQGLQFLFEYFSETQRNKGNFPGRFSGRQFSNSRSEMNVSTLELGDSALYLCASSLSMDTEAFFGQGTRLTVV.

V and J are TRBV15 and TRBJ2-3; 9 bases agree with TRBD2. The CDR3 length is 16 residues. Germline V gene sequence: CDR1 LNHNV, CDR2 YYDKDF (reference sequence). V dropped 2 bases and J dropped 4; count of bases not matched to a gene: 7. This CDR3 is CATSRIGAGGPDTQYF. The CDR3 DNA sequence: TGTGCCACCAGCAGAATTGGGGCGGGGGGGCCAGATACGCAGTATTTT.

V gene TRBV7-3 combines with J gene TRBJ2-3; TRBD1 aligns across 9 bases. This CDR3 has 18 residues. V dropped 1 base and J dropped 0; count of bases not matched to a gene: 8. Looked up from germline, CDR1 is SGHTA and CDR2 is FQGTGA. The CDR3 protein is CASSLRSRGTGSTDTQYF. The CDR3 nucleotides are TGTGCCAGCAGCTTAAGGAGCAGGGGGACAGGGAGCACAGATACGCAGTATTTT.

The J gene is TRBJ2-1, the V gene TRBV10-3, with D tentatively TRBD1 or TRBD2 (6 bases each). Trimming removed 2 bases from V and 7 bases from J, with 15 bases in between. Germline V lookup: CDR1 ENHRY, CDR2 SYGVKD. There are 15 residues in the CDR3. CDR3 DNA: TGTGCCATCAGTGAGGGGGGGCCCTTATTAAATGAGCAGTTCTTC. As protein: CAISEGGPLLNEQFF.

This CDR3 reads CASIAGGNYNEQFF. The CDR3, as DNA: TGTGCCAGCATAGCGGGGGGGAACTACAATGAGCAGTTCTTC. The gene calls are TRBV6-6 and TRBJ2-1; 11 positions agree with TRBD2. Germline-derived CDR1 and CDR2 are MNHNY and SVGAGI (reference sequence). Trimming cost V 7 bases and J 3 bases; bases outside gene matches: 2. The CDR3 spans 14 residues.

The chain carries TRBV6-1 and TRBJ2-5, with D unclear. Matching the DNA end better, TRBJ2-7 makes the J call doubtful. The germline V gene has CDR1 MNHNS and CDR2 SASEGT. This CDR3 is 15 amino acids long. The CDR3 loop is CASSFADEPTYEQYF. The DNA of the CDR3 is TGTGCCAGCAGTTTCGCTGATGAACCAACCTACGAGCAGTACTTC.

In its sample, this clone was seen once. The chain couples TRBV7-6 to TRBJ1-6; TRBD1 matches at 9 bases. The CDR3 runs to 14 residues. Unmatched junction bases numbered 4, after V lost 6 bases and J lost 7 bases. Per germline, CDR1 SGHVS and CDR2 FNYEAQ. The CDR3 nucleotides are TGTGCCAGCAGTCCTACAGGGGGCAATTCACCCCTCCACTTT. Translating it yields CASSPTGGNSPLHF.

The rearrangement joins TRBV5-1 to TRBJ2-5, with D unresolved. V was pared by 1 base and J by 3 bases, with 10 bases between. Germline CDR1 is SGHRS and CDR2 is YFSETQ. The CDR3 length is 14 residues. CDR3: CASSLRDTKETQYF. CDR3 DNA: TGCGCCAGCAGCTTGAGGGATACCAAAGAGACCCAGTACTTC.

J is TRBJ2-7 and V is TRBV10-3, with 9 bases that match TRBD1. The CDR3 is 14 amino acids. In germline, CDR1 is ENHRY, CDR2 SYGVKD. J gave up 2 bases and V 5 bases, and 4 bases lay outside the gene matches. CDR3 amino acids: CAISPGQGPYEQYF. CDR3 bases: TGTGCCATCAGTCCGGGACAGGGACCCTACGAGCAGTACTTC.

The V and J genes are TRBV5-6 and TRBJ2-5; D is perhaps TRBD2 (5 bases). CDR1 and CDR2 from the germline V gene are SGHDT and YYEEEE. V dropped 7 bases and J dropped 7 bases, with 17 bases sitting between them. CDR3 length: 13 amino acids. The CDR3: CASRGGQARTQYF. The CDR3 coding sequence is TGTGCCAGCCGAGGCGGGCAGGCAAGGACCCAGTACTTC.

V gene TRBV5-5 combines with J gene TRBJ1-1; TRBD1 matches 10 bases. CDR1 SGHKS and CDR2 YYEKEE come from the germline V gene (reference sequence). J was trimmed by 0 bases and V by 4 bases; bases with no gene match: 3. CDR3 length equals 15 residues. CDR3 sequence (DNA): TGTGCCAGCAGCCGGGGACAGGGGATGAACACTGAAGCTTTCTTT. Protein: CASSRGQGMNTEAFF.

The rearrangement uses TRBV7-2 and TRBJ1-5; possible D gene TRBD1, 5 bases. Trimming removed 5 bases at V and 5 bases at J, with 10 bases between. Germline lookup yields CDR1 SGHTA and CDR2 FQGNSA. This CDR3 comprises 13 residues. The CDR3 reads CASSKDTHQPQHF. DNA of the CDR3: TGTGCCAGCAGCAAGGACACGCATCAGCCCCAGCATTTT.

V usage is TRBV29-1 and J usage is TRBJ2-1; 12 nucleotides agree with TRBD2. J lost 7 bases, V lost 6 bases, and 7 bases had no gene match. CDR1 SQVTM and CDR2 ANQGSEA come from the germline V gene. This CDR3 comprises 14 residues. DNA of the CDR3: TGCAGCGTCGGCAGGACTAGCGGGATGAATGAGCAGTTCTTC. Protein: CSVGRTSGMNEQFF.

In this sample, this clone turned up a few times. The chain has TRBV11-2 and TRBJ2-7; D possibly uses TRBD1 or TRBD2 (5 bases each). CDR3 size: 16 residues. Germline lookup yields CDR1 SGHAT and CDR2 FQNNGV. V gave up 7 bases and J gave up 4 bases, with 23 bases separating them. CDR3 nucleotides: TGTGCCAGCATCCTAGGTGGATCGGGGACCGAATACGAGCAGTACTTC. It translates to CASILGGSGTEYEQYF.

The chain carries TRBV19 and TRBJ2-7; 9 bases fit TRBD1. This CDR3 has 15 residues. J lost 1 base, V lost 4 bases, and 5 bases had no gene match. Germline CDR1 LNHDA, CDR2 SQIVND (reference sequence). The CDR3 DNA reads TGTGCCAGTAGTACCTCGGGACAGGGTTCCTACGAGCAGTACTTC. Translating it yields CASSTSGQGSYEQYF.

The table lists this clone with a few counts. The chain joins TRBV30 to TRBJ1-4; maybe TRBD1 (5 bases). V shed 1 base and J shed 7 bases, with 13 bases lying between them. Germline-derived CDR1 and CDR2 are GTSNPN and SVGIG (reference sequence). The CDR3 runs 14 residues. CDR3 in DNA: TGTGCCTGGAGTGCGGGACTTTTGGGTGAAAAACTGTTTTTT. It specifies CAWSAGLLGEKLFF.

The chain links TRBV15 to TRBJ2-1; D call uncertain. CDR3 length equals 13 residues. The germline V gene has CDR1 LNHNV and CDR2 YYDKDF (reference sequence). Trimming pared 3 bases from V and 5 bases from J, leaving 8 bases between. The CDR3: CATSRAINNEQFF. In nucleotides, the CDR3 is TGTGCCACCAGCAGGGCGATAAACAATGAGCAGTTCTTC.

The genes are TRBV19 and TRBJ2-1; the D is unclear. Germline CDR1 and CDR2: LNHDA and SQIVND (reference sequence). The length of the CDR3 is 14 residues. V lost 3 bases and J lost 9, with 15 bases in between. The CDR3 is CASSIGLMAGEQFF. CDR3 in DNA: TGTGCCAGTAGTATTGGATTGATGGCAGGTGAGCAGTTCTTC.

This rearrangement joins TRBV9 to TRBJ2-3; 9 bases line up with TRBD2. CDR1 and CDR2 from the germline V gene are SGDLS and YYNGEE. The CDR3 spans 14 residues. Trimming cost V 9 bases and J 2 bases; bases outside gene matches: 7. The CDR3 sequence is CATNSGGLTDTQYF. Written as DNA, the CDR3 is TGTGCCACCAATAGCGGGGGCCTCACAGATACGCAGTATTTT.

This clone was detected only a few times. The chain carries TRBV2 and TRBJ1-5; the match to TRBD1 covers 10 bases. J lost 4 bases, V lost 7 bases, and 4 bases had no gene match. CDR1 and CDR2 (germline): SNHLY, FYNNEI. The CDR3 is made up of 14 amino acids. The CDR3 DNA reads as TGTGCCAGCAAAGACAGGGGGCGGAATCAGCCCCAGCATTTT. Translation: CASKDRGRNQPQHF.

The J gene is TRBJ1-4, the V gene TRBV4-1, with D possibly matching TRBD1 (5 bases). Germline CDR1 and CDR2: MGHRA and YSYEKL. The CDR3 totals 20 residues. The V end lost 1 base, the J end lost 1 base, and 22 bases lay between the germline ends. CDR3 nucleotide sequence: TGCGCCAGCAGCCAAGGGAATCAGGGAGGCCCAGGTTTAACTAATGAAAAACTGTTTTTT. Translating it yields CASSQGNQGGPGLTNEKLFF.

The chain carries TRBV29-1 and TRBJ2-6, with 10 bases lining up with TRBD1. The V and J ends lost 7 bases and 3 bases, in that order; junction bases with no gene match: 6. The CDR3 loop spans 15 amino acids. Per the germline V gene, CDR1 is SQVTM and CDR2 is ANQGSEA. Here the CDR3 DNA reads TGCAGCGCCACCGGGACAGGGGATGGGGCCAACGTCCTGACTTTC. Translated: CSATGTGDGANVLTF.